This T cell receptor beta chain was profiled in a study of blood T cell repertoires in COVID-19. Repertoires were generated with immunoSEQ multiplex PCR, while TCRdb's copy carries only in-frame clones and drops some. The top ten clones hold less than 3.5% of a sample with 300,000 to 450,000 clones, around 90% of them seen once. In germline, CDR1 is SGHRS, CDR2 YFSETQ. The CDR3 loop spans 16 amino acids. The germline V and J ends were trimmed by 4 bases and 4 bases, with 20 bases remaining between them. The sequenced material came from peripheral blood. The chain combines TRBV5-1 with TRBJ2-5; D perhaps matches TRBD2 (7 bases). The sequence was collected from a human donor in a cohort sampled during active COVID-19. The CDR3 protein is CASSPAGAGVRETQYF. The CDR3 bases are TGCGCCAGCAGCCCCGCGGGGGCGGGAGTTCGAGAGACCCAGTACTTC.